The clone carrying this T cell receptor beta chain was seen just once. The sample is drawn from a study of blood T cell repertoires in COVID-19. V was trimmed by 1 base and J by 11 bases, leaving 8 bases between them. The CDR3 runs 11 residues. TCRdb keeps only in-frame clones here, not all; method: immunoSEQ multiplex PCR. In the table there are more than 100,000 clones, more than 70% of which are singletons. The sequence came from a woman aged 55-69 years with acute or convalescent COVID-19. Sequencing input: peripheral blood. V usage is TRBV12-3 or TRBV12-4 and J usage is TRBJ1-1; a weak D match, TRBD1 (5 bases). This chain's CDR3 is CASSLEGRAFF. CDR3 nucleotide sequence: TGTGCCAGCAGTTTAGAGGGGCGGGCTTTCTTT.